The source of this T cell receptor (beta chain) is a study of human T cells and chemical hapten exposure. Time point indicated: patch test 1, 2 weeks after DPC sensitization. Treatment of the sample: therapeutic diphenylcyclopropenone sensitization with weekly scalp DPC. This clonotype was found many times. MiXCR, applied by TCRdb to the RACE reads, yields one record per CDR3 protein. The sample has over 11,000 distinct CDR3 sequences, around 17% seen once. V lost 4 bases to trimming and J lost 3 bases, with 15 bases between them. The CDR3 contains 15 residues. Germline CDR1 and CDR2: SGHTA and FQGNSA.

Source: whole blood, taken in connection with sensitization to the hapten diphenylcyclopropenone (DPC). This receptor was identified in a woman in her twenties or thirties with alopecia areata. Some clones in this sample may be carry-over from other donors' samples. The chain carries TRBV7-2 and TRBJ2-5; the D gene is possibly TRBD2 (6 bases). The CDR3 coding sequence is TGTGCCAGCAGCTCATTCATGGGGGGAAAAGAGACCCAGTACTTC. It encodes CASSSFMGGKETQYF.